This T cell receptor beta chain appears in the sequencing data of a study of beta chain features in type 1 diabetes. Study outcomes and limitations: Moderately but significantly shorter TCRB CDR3s were found in Type 1 diabetes patients in all four CD4+ subsets. Any PCR bias toward short templates would affect both groups alike. Type 1 diabetes patients showed fewer insertions and more deletions at VDJ junctions.

Points on this clone: Its target is not known.

V was pared by 9 bases and J by 4 bases, with 15 bases between. Germline CDR1 SNHLY, CDR2 FYNNEI. This CDR3 has 13 amino acids. What was sequenced were expressed TCRB transcripts, since all of the isolated RNA had been reverse transcribed. Naive, central memory and regulatory T cell samples averaged roughly 3.6 million reads. Using immunoSEQ multiplex PCR, the repertoire was profiled, and TCRdb retains in-frame clones only, with some absent. The table lists about 650,000 clones, around 12% of them singletons. J is TRBJ1-1 and V is TRBV2; D is possibly TRBD1 (5 bases). Sequenced: naive CD4+ T cells from blood. The sequence was obtained from a man aged 25-45 years with type 1 diabetes. The CDR3 nucleotides read TGTGCCAGTATGACCGGGGGGATCACTGAAGCTTTCTTT. Translated, it gives CASMTGGITEAFF.